These 9 T cell receptor beta chains originate from one sample sequenced in a study of human T cells and chemical hapten exposure. TCRdb reprocessed the RACE reads with MiXCR, giving one entry per CDR3 protein. The data show 280,000 or so distinct CDR3 sequences, over 7.5% seen once. Time point here: pre-sensitization, week 0. The treatment is: therapeutic diphenylcyclopropenone sensitization with weekly scalp DPC. The sequencing used whole blood, collected in connection with sensitization to the hapten diphenylcyclopropenone (DPC). The receptors were gathered from a man between 18 and 35 years old with alopecia areata. Some clones in this sample may be carry-over from other donors' samples.

The CDR3 DNA sequence: TGTGCCAGCAGTTCAAGGGACAGGGGGCATCGGGATACGCAGTATTTT. Its translation: CASSSRDRGHRDTQYF. The J gene is TRBJ2-3, the V gene TRBV6-2 or TRBV6-3; 12 bases are shared with TRBD1. V shed 4 bases, J shed 6 bases, and the junction held 8 bases outside the gene matches. CDR1 MNHEY and CDR2 SVGEGT come from the germline V gene. CDR3 length: 16 residues.

In this sample, this clonotype turned up a few times. The V gene is TRBV29-1, the J gene TRBJ1-2; D call uncertain. Per germline, CDR1 SQVTM and CDR2 ANQGSEA. Trimming took off 6 bases at V and 2 bases at J, with 7 bases between the two ends. The CDR3 consists of 11 residues. CDR3: CSVTQNYGYTF. The CDR3 bases are TGCAGCGTCACCCAGAACTATGGCTACACCTTC.

This clonotype appeared a few times. The rearrangement uses TRBV5-1 and TRBJ2-3; no firm D call. V lost 2 bases, J lost 2 bases, and 9 bases lay in between. Germline loops: CDR1 SGHRS, CDR2 YFSETQ. This CDR3 region has 14 residues. CDR3 DNA sequence: TGCGCCAGCAGCTTTCGCACGCCCACAGATACGCAGTATTTT. This gives the protein CASSFRTPTDTQYF.

The chain has TRBV6-5 and TRBJ1-2; a weak D match, TRBD1 (5 bases). This CDR3 spans 16 amino acids. Trimming pared 0 bases from V and 0 bases from J, leaving 11 bases between. CDR1 MNHEY and CDR2 SVGAGI come from the germline V gene. CDR3 in DNA: TGTGCCAGCAGTTACTCGGGGGACGGAGCTAACTATGGCTACACCTTC. This encodes CASSYSGDGANYGYTF.

The sample holds a few counts of this clonotype. The chain carries TRBV5-1 and TRBJ1-1; TRBD1 might be the D (6 bases). This CDR3 has 15 amino acids. Trimming pared 4 bases from V and 1 base from J, leaving 14 bases between. Germline CDR1 and CDR2: SGHRS and YFSETQ. The CDR3 coding sequence is TGCGCCAGCAGCCCACGGGGGGCCGAGAACACTGAAGCTTTCTTT. This encodes CASSPRGAENTEAFF.

This clonotype was picked up many times. CDR3: CASSLSGPPNEKLFF. The CDR3 DNA is TGTGCCAGCAGTTTATCCGGGCCTCCTAATGAAAAACTGTTTTTT. The chain joins TRBV27 to TRBJ1-4, with D hard to call. This CDR3 is built from 15 residues. Per germline, CDR1 MNHEY and CDR2 SMNVEV (reference sequence). Trimming stripped 0 bases from V and 3 bases from J, with 8 bases between.

This clonotype has a count of ten or more. The V gene is TRBV5-1, the J gene TRBJ2-1; D remains ambiguous. V lost 5 bases, J lost 0 bases, and 15 bases lay in between. Germline V gene data show CDR1 as SGHRS and CDR2 as YFSETQ. There are 16 residues in the CDR3. DNA for the CDR3: TGCGCCAGCAGTTCGGATCGGCAGATCTCCTACAATGAGCAGTTCTTC. The encoded protein is CASSSDRQISYNEQFF.

This clonotype has at least ten counts. The chain employs TRBV27 and TRBJ1-1; 10 bases fit TRBD1. Germline V lookup: CDR1 MNHEY, CDR2 SMNVEV (reference sequence). The CDR3 runs 15 residues. J lost 4 bases, V lost 5 bases, and 7 bases had no gene match. The CDR3: CASSTRTGGGTEAFF. The DNA for the CDR3 is TGTGCCAGCAGTACCCGGACAGGGGGTGGCACTGAAGCTTTCTTT.

This clonotype was detected many times. The J gene is TRBJ2-7, the V gene TRBV5-1; D uncertain. CDR3 length: 15 amino acids. The V gene's germline CDR1 is SGHRS and CDR2 YFSETQ. Trimming stripped 0 bases from V and 0 bases from J, with 10 bases between. CDR3: CASSLGPGSSYEQYF. The CDR3, as DNA: TGCGCCAGCAGCTTGGGGCCGGGCAGCTCCTACGAGCAGTACTTC.